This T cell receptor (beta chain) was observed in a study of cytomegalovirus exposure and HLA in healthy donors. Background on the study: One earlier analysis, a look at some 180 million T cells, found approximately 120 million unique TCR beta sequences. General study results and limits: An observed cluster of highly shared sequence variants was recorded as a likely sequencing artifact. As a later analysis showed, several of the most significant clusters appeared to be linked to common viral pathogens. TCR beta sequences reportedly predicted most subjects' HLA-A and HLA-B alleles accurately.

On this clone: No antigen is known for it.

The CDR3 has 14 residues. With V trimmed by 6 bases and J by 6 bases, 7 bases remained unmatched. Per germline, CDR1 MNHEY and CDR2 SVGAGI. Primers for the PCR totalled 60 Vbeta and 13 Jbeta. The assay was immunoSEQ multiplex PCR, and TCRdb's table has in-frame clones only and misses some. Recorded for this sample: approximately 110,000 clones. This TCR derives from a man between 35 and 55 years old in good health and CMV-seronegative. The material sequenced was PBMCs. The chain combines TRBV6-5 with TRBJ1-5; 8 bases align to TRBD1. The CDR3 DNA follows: TGTGCCAGCAGGCCAGGGGGCCGGAGTCAGCCCCAGCATTTT. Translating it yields CASRPGGRSQPQHF.